Listed here are 18 T cell receptor beta chains from one sample, sequenced in a study of OX40 agonist ivuxolimab in advanced cancers. Sequenced by immunoSEQ multiplex PCR; TCRdb stores in-frame clones only, minus some. The sample includes some 66,000 clones, around 84% of them seen just once. Here the sequenced sample was CD4+ or CD8+ T cells sorted from blood, taken in a trial of the OX40 agonist ivuxolimab. These receptors originate from an adult with an advanced solid tumor such as melanoma, head and neck, liver or kidney cancer.

This chain joins TRBV6-5 and TRBJ2-1, with 8 nucleotides matching TRBD1. This CDR3 is built from 14 residues. V lost 6 bases, J lost 5 bases, and 6 bases stayed unmatched. In germline, CDR1 is MNHEY, CDR2 SVGAGI. CDR3 coding DNA: TGTGCCAGCAGAAGGGGACAGGCCAACAATGAGCAGTTCTTC. Translating gives CASRRGQANNEQFF.

The rearrangement links TRBV7-9 to TRBJ1-2, with 10 bases identical to TRBD1. There are 15 residues in the CDR3. CDR1 and CDR2 from the germline V gene are SEHNR and FQNEAQ (reference sequence). Losses at the gene ends were 7 bases for V and 8 bases for J; bases not matched to a gene: 13. The CDR3: CASTKSGTGARGYTF. In DNA, the CDR3 is TGTGCCAGCACTAAGTCCGGGACAGGGGCACGGGGCTACACCTTC.

The chain couples TRBV30 to TRBJ1-1; TRBD1 is a possible D gene (5 bases). The CDR3 is made up of 13 amino acids. From germline, CDR1 is GTSNPN and CDR2 SVGIG (reference sequence). V was cut by 4 bases and J by 0 bases, with 9 bases left in between. CDR3 region: CAWTRVMNTEAFF. CDR3 in DNA: TGTGCCTGGACCAGGGTTATGAACACTGAAGCTTTCTTT.

The gene calls are TRBV15 and TRBJ2-3; weak D call: TRBD1 (6 bases). CDR3 size: 13 residues. Looked up from germline, CDR1 is LNHNV and CDR2 is YYDKDF (reference sequence). Trimming stripped 9 bases from V and 5 bases from J, with 15 bases between. CDR3: CATNREGEDTQYF. The CDR3 nucleotides are TGTGCCACTAACCGAGAGGGGGAAGATACGCAGTATTTT.

The genes are TRBV6-1 and TRBJ2-3; 7 nucleotides match TRBD1. After removal of 2 bases from V and 5 bases from J, the junction contained 7 bases not matched to a gene. The V gene's germline CDR1 is MNHNS and CDR2 SASEGT. This CDR3 contains 15 residues. The CDR3, as DNA: TGTGCCAGCAGTGAACTGGGACAGCGCTTAGATACGCAGTATTTT. It yields the protein CASSELGQRLDTQYF.

This rearrangement joins TRBV5-1 to TRBJ1-4, with D unresolved. The CDR3 is 15 residues long. Germline CDR1 and CDR2: SGHRS and YFSETQ. V lost 0 bases and J lost 3, with 9 bases in between. The chain's CDR3 is CASSLARRSNEKLFF. The CDR3, as DNA: TGCGCCAGCAGCTTGGCCCGCAGGTCTAATGAAAAACTGTTTTTT.

The V and J genes are TRBV5-4 and TRBJ2-7, with 9 bases fitting TRBD1. V lost 4 bases to trimming and J lost 0 bases; unmatched junction nucleotides: 8. CDR1 and CDR2 (germline): SGHNT, YYREEE (reference sequence). The CDR3 has 16 residues. The CDR3 DNA sequence: TGTGCCAGCAGCCCGGGACGGGACAGGGTCTCCTACGAGCAGTACTTC. Amino acid sequence: CASSPGRDRVSYEQYF.

CDR3 residues: CASSSYGGRRAGELFF. The CDR3 DNA follows: TGTGCCAGCAGTTCCTACGGGGGCAGGAGGGCCGGGGAGCTGTTTTTT. The chain joins TRBV6-5 to TRBJ2-2, with D tentatively TRBD1 or TRBD2 (6 bases each). This CDR3 comprises 16 residues. Germline V CDR1 and CDR2: MNHEY, SVGAGI. V was trimmed by 4 bases and J by 6 bases, leaving 18 bases between them.

The chain links TRBV6-6 to TRBJ2-3; maybe TRBD2 (6 bases). Germline V CDR1 and CDR2: MNHNY, SVGAGI (reference sequence). The V end lost 8 bases, the J end lost 6 bases, and 9 bases lay between the germline ends. The CDR3 has 11 residues. CDR3 in amino acids: CASGGLDTQYF. CDR3 bases: TGTGCCAGCGGGGGGTTGGATACGCAGTATTTT.

This chain links TRBV29-1 with TRBJ2-5; D is unclear. Deletions cut 7 bases from V and 7 bases from J, with 16 bases between. Per germline, CDR1 SQVTM and CDR2 ANQGSEA. The CDR3 runs to 12 residues. CDR3 sequence (DNA): TGCAGCGCCGACGGACCTGGTTCGACCCAGTACTTC. It is translated as CSADGPGSTQYF.

To note about this clone: Other DNA sequences in this specimen translate into the identical CDR3. The V and J genes are TRBV11-3 and TRBJ2-6; D uncertain. Germline CDR1 reads SGHNT; CDR2 reads YENEEA. The CDR3 covers 17 residues. Trimming stripped 5 bases from V and 0 bases from J, with 14 bases between. CDR3 loop: CASSQQTLSSGANVLTF. In DNA, the CDR3 is TGTGCCAGCAGCCAACAGACCCTCAGCTCTGGGGCCAACGTCCTGACTTTC.

The V gene is TRBV28, the J gene TRBJ2-7; 11 positions match TRBD2. J was trimmed by 2 bases and V by 2 bases; bases with no gene match: 2. This CDR3 is 15 amino acids long. The germline V gene encodes CDR1 MDHEN and CDR2 SYDVKM. CDR3 nucleotides: TGTGCCAGCAGTTTAAGTAGCGGGGGGGCCTACGAGCAGTACTTC. Encoded protein: CASSLSSGGAYEQYF. The complete variable domain, with remaining parts taken from reference TRBV28 and TRBJ2-7, reads DVKVTQSSRYLVKRTGEKVFLECVQDMDHENMFWYRQDPGLGLRLIYFSYDVKMKEKGDIPEGYSVSREKKERFSLILESASTNQTSMYLCASSLSSGGAYEQYFGPGTRLTVT.

This chain connects TRBV5-1 to TRBJ2-5; 11 positions agree with TRBD1. Germline trimming cut 0 bases from V and 4 bases from J; bases unmatched to any gene: 5. The germline CDR1 and CDR2 sequences are SGHRS and YFSETQ. The CDR3 consists of 16 residues. As DNA, the CDR3 is TGCGCCAGCAGCTTGGCCCCCGGGACAGGGGGAGAGACCCAGTACTTC. Amino acid sequence: CASSLAPGTGGETQYF.

This chain uses TRBV9 with TRBJ2-5; either TRBD1 or TRBD2 may fit D (5 bases each). V was cut by 3 bases and J by 5 bases, with 14 bases left in between. This CDR3 is built from 14 residues. CDR1 is SGDLS and CDR2 is YYNGEE in the germline V gene. The CDR3 sequence is CASSEGPRSETQYF. CDR3 in DNA: TGTGCCAGCAGCGAGGGACCAAGGTCCGAGACCCAGTACTTC.

Comments on this clone: At one of its ends the junction is not consistent with the germline gene, which may arise from a read error. The chain uses TRBV7-7 and TRBJ2-3, with 7 positions matching TRBD1. CDR3 length: 13 residues. The germline gives CDR1 SSHAT, CDR2 FNYEAQ (reference sequence). The CDR3 loop is CASSLQGEDTQYF. The CDR3 bases are TGTGCTAGCAGCCTTCAGGGGGAAGATACGCAGTATTTT.

The chain carries TRBV6-1 and TRBJ1-5; no clear D. CDR3 length: 15 amino acids. The germline V gene has CDR1 MNHNS and CDR2 SASEGT. Trimming took 3 bases from V and 2 from J, leaving 11 bases between them. In nucleotides, the CDR3 is TGTGCCAGCAGTGATTCCGGGGTTGGCAATCAGCCCCAGCATTTT. This encodes CASSDSGVGNQPQHF.

The chain recombines TRBV2 with TRBJ1-3; D unresolved. Trimming removed 4 bases at V and 1 base at J, with 8 bases between. Germline CDR1 is SNHLY and CDR2 is FYNNEI. This CDR3 has 14 residues. CDR3 nucleotide sequence: TGTGCCAGCAGTGCGTTGAAATCTGGAAACACCATATATTTT. Amino acids: CASSALKSGNTIYF.

The J gene is TRBJ1-1, the V gene TRBV14; D gene unclear. Germline CDR1 and CDR2: SGHDN and FVKESK. The V end lost 4 bases, the J end lost 1 base, and 7 bases lay between the germline ends. This CDR3 has 13 residues. CDR3 nucleotides: TGTGCCAGCAGCCTACAGCCGAACACTGAAGCTTTCTTT. Encoded protein: CASSLQPNTEAFF.